The entry below describes one TCR beta chain. The antigen remains unidentified. People who had autoimmune disease history or systemic immunosuppression were excluded. The V gene lost 6 bases and the J gene lost 2 bases, with 10 bases spanning the gap. CDR1 and CDR2 (germline): MNHEY, SMNVEV (reference sequence). The CDR3 contains 13 residues. This specimen comes from a study of OX40 agonist ivuxolimab in advanced cancers. Study overall: The dose-escalation group included hepatocellular carcinoma, melanoma, renal cell carcinoma and head and neck cancer.

Produced via immunoSEQ multiplex PCR; TCRdb's table is partial and in-frame only. Of 65,000 to 100,000 clones listed, about 90% are singletons. Overall study results and limits: Within 6 weeks, CD4+ and CD8+ blood T cells expanded clonally at 0.1 to 3.0 mg/kg.

This specimen was CD4+ or CD8+ T cells sorted from blood, taken in a trial of the OX40 agonist ivuxolimab. The rearrangement joins TRBV27 to TRBJ1-2, with D tentatively TRBD1 (6 bases). The receptor comes from an adult with an advanced solid tumor such as melanoma, head and neck, liver or kidney cancer. The CDR3 DNA reads TGTGCCAGCAGCAGGGGCGCAAACTATGGCTACACCTTC. Translation gives CASSRGANYGYTF.